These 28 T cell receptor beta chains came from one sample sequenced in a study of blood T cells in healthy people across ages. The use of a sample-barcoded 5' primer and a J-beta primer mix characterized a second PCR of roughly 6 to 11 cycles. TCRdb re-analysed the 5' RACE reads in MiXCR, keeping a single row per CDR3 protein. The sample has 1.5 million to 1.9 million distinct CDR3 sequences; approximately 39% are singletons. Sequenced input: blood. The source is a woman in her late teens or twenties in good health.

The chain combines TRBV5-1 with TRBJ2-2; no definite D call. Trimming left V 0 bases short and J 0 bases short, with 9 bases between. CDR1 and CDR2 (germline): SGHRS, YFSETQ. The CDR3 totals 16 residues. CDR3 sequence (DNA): TGCGCCAGCAGCTTGGGGTCAGAGACGAACACCGGGGAGCTGTTTTTT. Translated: CASSLGSETNTGELFF.

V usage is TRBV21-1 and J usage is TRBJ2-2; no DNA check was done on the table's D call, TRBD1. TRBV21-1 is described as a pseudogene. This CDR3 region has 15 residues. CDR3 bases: TGTGCCAGCAGCACAGAGGGCGGGGGTTCCGGGGAGCTGTTTTTT. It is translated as CASSTEGGGSGELFF.

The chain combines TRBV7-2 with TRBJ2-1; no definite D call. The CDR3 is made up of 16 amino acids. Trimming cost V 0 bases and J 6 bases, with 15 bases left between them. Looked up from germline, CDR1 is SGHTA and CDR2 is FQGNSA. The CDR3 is CASSLARTGHGNEQFF. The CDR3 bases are TGTGCCAGCAGCTTAGCTAGGACGGGCCATGGCAATGAGCAGTTCTTC.

The CDR3: CASRRPGGNQPQHF. CDR3 sequence (DNA): TGTGCCAGCAGGAGGCCCGGGGGCAATCAGCCCCAGCATTTT. J is TRBJ1-5 and V is TRBV27; the D is unclear. CDR3 length: 14 residues. From germline, CDR1 is MNHEY and CDR2 SMNVEV (reference sequence). V lost 6 bases and J lost 2, with 11 bases in between.

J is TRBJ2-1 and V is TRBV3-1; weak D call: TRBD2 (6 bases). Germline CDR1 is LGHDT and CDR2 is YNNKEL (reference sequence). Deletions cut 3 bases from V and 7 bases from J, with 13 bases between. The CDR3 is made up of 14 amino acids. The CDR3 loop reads CASSHRDLLNEQFF. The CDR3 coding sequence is TGTGCCAGCAGCCATCGGGACTTGCTTAATGAGCAGTTCTTC.

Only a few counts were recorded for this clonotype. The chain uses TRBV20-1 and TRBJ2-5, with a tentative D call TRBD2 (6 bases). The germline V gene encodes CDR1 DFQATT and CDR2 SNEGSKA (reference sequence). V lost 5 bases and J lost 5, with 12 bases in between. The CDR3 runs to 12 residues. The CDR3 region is CSAGDSYETQYF. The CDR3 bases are TGCAGTGCTGGGGACTCCTATGAGACCCAGTACTTC.

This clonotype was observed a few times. In nucleotides, the CDR3 is TGCGCCAGCAGCTTGGCGGCAGGAGAGAATGAAAAACTGTTTTTT. Its protein product is CASSLAAGENEKLFF. The gene calls are TRBV5-1 and TRBJ1-4; D is unresolved. The ends were cut back, 0 bases at V and 5 bases at J, with 11 bases in the middle. Germline CDR1 reads SGHRS; CDR2 reads YFSETQ. CDR3 length: 15 amino acids.

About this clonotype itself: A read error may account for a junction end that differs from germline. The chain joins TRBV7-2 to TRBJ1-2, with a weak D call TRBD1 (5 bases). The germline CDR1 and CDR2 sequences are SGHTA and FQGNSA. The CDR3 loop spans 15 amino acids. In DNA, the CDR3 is TGTGCCGGCAGCTTAGGGGCAGGGTTTAACTATGGCTACACCTTC. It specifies CAGSLGAGFNYGYTF.

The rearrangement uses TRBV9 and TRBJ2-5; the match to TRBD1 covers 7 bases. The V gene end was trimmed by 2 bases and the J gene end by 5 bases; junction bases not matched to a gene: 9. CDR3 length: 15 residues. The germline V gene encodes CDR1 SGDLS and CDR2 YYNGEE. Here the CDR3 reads CASSVLGGLGETQYF. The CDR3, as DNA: TGTGCCAGCAGCGTTTTAGGGGGCCTGGGTGAGACCCAGTACTTC.

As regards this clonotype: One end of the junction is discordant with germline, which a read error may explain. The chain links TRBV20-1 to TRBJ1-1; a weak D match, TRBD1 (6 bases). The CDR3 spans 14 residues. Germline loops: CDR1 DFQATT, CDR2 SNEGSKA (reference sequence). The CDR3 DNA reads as TGCAGTGCTGGCGCGGGGGCGGGAGGCACTGAAGCCTTCTTT. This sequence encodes CSAGAGAGGTEAFF.

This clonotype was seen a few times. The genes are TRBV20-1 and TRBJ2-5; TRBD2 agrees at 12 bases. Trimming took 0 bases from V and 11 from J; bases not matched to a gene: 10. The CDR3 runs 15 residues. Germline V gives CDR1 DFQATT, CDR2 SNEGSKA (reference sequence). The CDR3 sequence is CSARDRTSGDGEQYF. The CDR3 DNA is TGCAGTGCTAGAGACCGGACTAGCGGGGACGGGGAGCAGTACTTC.

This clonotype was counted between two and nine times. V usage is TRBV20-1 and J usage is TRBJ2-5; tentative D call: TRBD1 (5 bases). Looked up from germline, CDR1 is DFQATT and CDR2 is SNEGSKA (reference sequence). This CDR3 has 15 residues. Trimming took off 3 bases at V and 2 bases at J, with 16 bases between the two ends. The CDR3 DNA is TGCAGTGCTAGTCAATCAGGGCGGTTACAAGAGACCCAGTACTTC. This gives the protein CSASQSGRLQETQYF.

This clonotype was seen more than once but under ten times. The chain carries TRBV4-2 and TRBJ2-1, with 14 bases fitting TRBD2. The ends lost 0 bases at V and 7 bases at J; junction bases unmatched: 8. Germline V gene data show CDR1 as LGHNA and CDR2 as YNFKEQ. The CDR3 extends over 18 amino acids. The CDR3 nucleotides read TGTGCCAGCAGCCAAGATGTCATGGGACTAGCGGGAGTGAATGAGCAGTTCTTC. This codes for CASSQDVMGLAGVNEQFF.

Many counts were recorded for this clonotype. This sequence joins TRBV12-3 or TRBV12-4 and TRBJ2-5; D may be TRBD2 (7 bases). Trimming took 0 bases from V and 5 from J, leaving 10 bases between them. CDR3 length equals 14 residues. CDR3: CASSLAGGPETQYF. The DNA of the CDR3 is TGTGCCAGCAGTTTAGCGGGGGGGCCGGAGACCCAGTACTTC.

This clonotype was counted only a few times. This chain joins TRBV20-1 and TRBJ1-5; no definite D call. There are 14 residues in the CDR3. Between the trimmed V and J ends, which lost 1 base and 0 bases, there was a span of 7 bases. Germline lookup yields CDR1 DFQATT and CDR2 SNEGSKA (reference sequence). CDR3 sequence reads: CSARVSNSNQPQHF. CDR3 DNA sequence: TGCAGTGCTAGAGTGTCAAATAGCAATCAGCCCCAGCATTTT.

CDR3 loop: CASSPRVGARTDTQYF. CDR3 bases: TGTGCCAGCAGCCCTCGTGTGGGAGCCCGCACAGATACGCAGTATTTT. The genes are TRBV7-2 and TRBJ2-3; D is possibly TRBD2 (5 bases). Trimming cost V 5 bases and J 1 base, with 16 bases left between them. The CDR3 totals 16 residues. In germline, CDR1 is SGHTA, CDR2 FQGNSA. Full variable domain (missing parts from reference TRBV7-2 and TRBJ2-3): GAGVSQSPSNKVTEKGKDVELRCDPISGHTALYWYRQSLGQGLEFLIYFQGNSAPDKSGLPSDRFSAERTGGSVSTLTIQRTQQEDSAVYLCASSPRVGARTDTQYFGPGTRLTVL.

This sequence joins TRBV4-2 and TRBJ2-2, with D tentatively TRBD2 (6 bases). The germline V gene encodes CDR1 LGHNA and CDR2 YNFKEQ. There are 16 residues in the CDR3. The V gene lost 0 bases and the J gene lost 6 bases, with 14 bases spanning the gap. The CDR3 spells CASSQDAGLSAGELFF. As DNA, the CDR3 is TGTGCCAGCAGCCAAGATGCGGGACTCTCCGCCGGGGAGCTGTTTTTT.

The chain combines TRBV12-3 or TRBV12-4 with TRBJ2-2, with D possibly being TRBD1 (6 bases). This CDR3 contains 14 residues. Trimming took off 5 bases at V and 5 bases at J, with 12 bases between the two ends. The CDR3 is CASSKERGTGELFF. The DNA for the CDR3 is TGTGCCAGCAGTAAGGAGAGGGGGACCGGGGAGCTGTTTTTT.

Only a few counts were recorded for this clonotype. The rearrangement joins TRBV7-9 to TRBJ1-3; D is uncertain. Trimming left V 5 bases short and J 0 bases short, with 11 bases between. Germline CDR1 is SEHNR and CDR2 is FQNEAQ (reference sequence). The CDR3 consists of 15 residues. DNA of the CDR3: TGTGCCAGCAGCCCCTCATGGAGCTCTGGAAACACCATATATTTT. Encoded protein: CASSPSWSSGNTIYF.

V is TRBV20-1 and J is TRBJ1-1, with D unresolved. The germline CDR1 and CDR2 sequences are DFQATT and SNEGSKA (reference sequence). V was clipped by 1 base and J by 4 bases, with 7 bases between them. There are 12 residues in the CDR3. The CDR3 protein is CSARVDFTEAFF. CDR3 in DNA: TGCAGTGCTAGAGTGGACTTCACTGAAGCTTTCTTT.

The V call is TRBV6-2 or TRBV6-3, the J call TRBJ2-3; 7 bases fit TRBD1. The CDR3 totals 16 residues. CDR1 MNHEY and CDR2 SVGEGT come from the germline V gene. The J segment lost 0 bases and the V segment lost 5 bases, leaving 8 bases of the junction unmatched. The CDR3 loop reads CASSRGQSSSTDTQYF. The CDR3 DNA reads TGTGCCAGCAGTAGGGGGCAATCCTCTAGCACAGATACGCAGTATTTT.

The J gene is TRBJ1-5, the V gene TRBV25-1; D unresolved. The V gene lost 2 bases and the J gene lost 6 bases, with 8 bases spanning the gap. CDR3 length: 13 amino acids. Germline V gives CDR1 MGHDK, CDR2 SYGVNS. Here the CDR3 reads CASSEGLAQPQHF. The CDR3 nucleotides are TGTGCCAGCAGTGAAGGGTTAGCTCAGCCCCAGCATTTT. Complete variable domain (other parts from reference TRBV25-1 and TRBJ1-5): EADIYQTPRYLVIGTGKKITLECSQTMGHDKMYWYQQDPGMELHLIHYSYGVNSTEKGDLSSESTVSRIRTEHFPLTLESARPSHTSQYLCASSEGLAQPQHFGDGTRLSIL.

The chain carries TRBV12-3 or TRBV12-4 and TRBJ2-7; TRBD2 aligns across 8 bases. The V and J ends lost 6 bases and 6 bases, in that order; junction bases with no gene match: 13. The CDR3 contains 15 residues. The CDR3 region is CASSFLGLGVGEQYF. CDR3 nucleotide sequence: TGTGCCAGCAGCTTCCTGGGACTAGGGGTCGGCGAGCAGTACTTC.

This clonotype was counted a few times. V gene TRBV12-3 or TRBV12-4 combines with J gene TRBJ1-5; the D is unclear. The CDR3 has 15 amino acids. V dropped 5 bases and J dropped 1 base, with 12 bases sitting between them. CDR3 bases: TGTGCCAGCAGTAAGTCGGGGATGAGCAATCAGCCCCAGCATTTT. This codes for CASSKSGMSNQPQHF.

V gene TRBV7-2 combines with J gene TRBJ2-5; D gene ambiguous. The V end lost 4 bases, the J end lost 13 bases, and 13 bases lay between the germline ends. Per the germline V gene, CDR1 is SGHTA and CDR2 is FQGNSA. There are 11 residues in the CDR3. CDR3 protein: CASSSLYERYF. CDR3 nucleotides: TGTGCCAGCAGCTCCCTCTACGAGCGGTACTTC.

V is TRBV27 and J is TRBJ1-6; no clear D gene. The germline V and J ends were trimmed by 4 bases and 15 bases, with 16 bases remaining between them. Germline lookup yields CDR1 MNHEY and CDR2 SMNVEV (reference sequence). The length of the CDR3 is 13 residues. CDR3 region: CASSSPNLLILHF. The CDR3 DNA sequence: TGTGCCAGCAGTTCCCCGAATTTGTTAATCCTCCACTTT.

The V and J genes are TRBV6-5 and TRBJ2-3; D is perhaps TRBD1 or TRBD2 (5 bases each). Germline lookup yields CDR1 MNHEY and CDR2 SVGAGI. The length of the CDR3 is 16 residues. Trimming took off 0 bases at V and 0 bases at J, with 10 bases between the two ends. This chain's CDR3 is CASSYSGETSTDTQYF. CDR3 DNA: TGTGCCAGCAGTTACTCGGGGGAAACTAGCACAGATACGCAGTATTTT.

CDR3 nucleotides: TGTGCCAGCTCACCATCGGGGGATCCTCCCTATGGCTACACCTTC. Amino acids: CASSPSGDPPYGYTF. The V call is TRBV18, the J call TRBJ1-2, with D perhaps matching TRBD1 (5 bases). The V and J ends lost 2 bases and 4 bases respectively, with 14 bases between them. This CDR3 is built from 15 residues. The germline V gene encodes CDR1 KGHSH and CDR2 LQKENI.